What follows is one T cell receptor beta chain and its context. Its antigen is unidentified. This entry belongs to a study of CD4 T cells in relation to SARS-CoV-2 and coronaviruses. Study-level background: PBMCs were cultured with antigen for nine to eleven days before TCR beta sequencing. Of the patients, fewer than ten were male, a few female, two Hispanic.

Profiled with immunoSEQ multiplex PCR; TCRdb holds only in-frame clones, not every one. This table holds around 30,000 clones, about four fifths found once. The CDR3 extends over 15 amino acids. Germline CDR1 and CDR2: MGHRA and YSYEKL. V lost 6 bases and J lost 3, with 17 bases in between. This receptor was obtained from an adult with COVID-19. Sequencing used memory CD4+ T cells from PBMCs, cultured in vitro. This chain connects TRBV4-1 to TRBJ1-2, with D possibly TRBD1 on 6 matching bases. The CDR3 DNA reads as TGCGCCAGCAGTCAACGGGACCCAGGGGACTATGGCTACACCTTC. This codes for CASSQRDPGDYGYTF.